This TCR beta chain was sequenced in a study of early T cells in non-severe SARS-CoV-2 infection. Study details: Bulk RNA from unsorted whole blood was sequenced; chains were unpaired.

Unique molecular identifiers (one per individual cDNA molecule) were attached. TCRdb redid the calling of the 5' RACE reads with MiXCR, one entry per CDR3 protein. The sample records about 80,000 distinct CDR3 sequences, about 5% being singletons. Study outcomes and limitations: There was a bias toward anti-spike CD8 responses in VDJdb matching, which missed private and CD4 specificities.

CDR1 is SNHLY, CDR2 FYNNEI, per germline. V was pared by 1 base and J by 6 bases, with 7 bases between. The CDR3 spans 13 residues. In regard to this clonotype: As yet, its antigen is unknown.

The TCR was taken from an adult who was a healthcare worker with PCR-confirmed SARS-CoV-2 infection or an uninfected control (not recorded which). The chain uses TRBV2 and TRBJ2-1; D is undetermined. Sequences were derived from whole blood, sampled at baseline. CDR3 sequence reads: CASSEVAFNEQFF. In DNA form, the CDR3 reads TGTGCCAGCAGTGAAGTGGCTTTCAATGAGCAGTTCTTC.